A selection of T cell receptor beta chains follows, all from one sample in a study of T cell responses to AZD1222 COVID-19 vaccine. Clones were sequenced by immunoSEQ multiplex PCR, and TCRdb holds only the in-frame ones, with some missing. Altogether over 60,000 clones are present, roughly 84% being singletons, with the ten largest covering 24%. The sample here was peripheral blood, taken on day 0 of AZD1222 vaccination. Source of these receptors: an adult in good health. CDR3s include the opening cysteine and the closing phenylalanine or tryptophan. Fields, in order: J gene, V gene, CDR3 protein.

TRBJ1-4,TRBV7-8,CASKNRGREKLFF
TRBJ2-5,TRBV29-1,CSALGNGLTQYF
TRBJ2-3,TRBV4-2,CASSREEAAGGLVGTDTQYF
TRBJ2-7,TRBV12-3/TRBV12-4,CASSPAPRAEQYF
TRBJ2-1,TRBV15,CATSAQGPEQFF
TRBJ1-2,TRBV9,CASSVGDRNYGYTF
TRBJ1-3,TRBV19,CASSMESGNTIYF
TRBJ2-2,TRBV6-2/TRBV6-3,CASSYLMGLGTGELFF
TRBJ2-1,TRBV7-2,CASSLSTTSGGKQFF
TRBJ1-1,TRBV6-5,CASSSWTGFAEAFF
TRBJ1-1,TRBV2,CASEGSGLRTEAFF
TRBJ1-2,TRBV5-4,CASSVPAGTYGYTF
TRBJ1-4,TRBV7-2,CASSSMATSEKLFF
TRBJ2-5,TRBV29-1,CSVRTSGAETQYF
TRBJ2-7,TRBV4-1,CASSQPGLASYEQYF
TRBJ1-4,TRBV4-3,CASSLGGVATNEKLFF
TRBJ2-1,TRBV3-1/TRBV3-2,CASSHRGNEQFF
TRBJ1-4,TRBV2,CASRGTGANEKLFF
TRBJ1-1,TRBV7-3,CASSPAPSANTEAFF
TRBJ1-1,TRBV5-1,CASSLGEMNTEAFF
TRBJ2-7,TRBV6-1,CASSDEWQYF
TRBJ1-2,TRBV7-9,CASSLGEDTYGYTF
TRBJ2-7,TRBV12-3/TRBV12-4,CASREDSGNEQYF
TRBJ1-1,TRBV5-1,CASLGQTNTEAFF
TRBJ1-5,TRBV4-2,CASSQEWAGSQPQHF
TRBJ1-1,TRBV19,CASSIRDRNTEAFF
TRBJ1-1,TRBV15,CATSSFMGHSQRRTEAFF
TRBJ1-3,TRBV3-1/TRBV3-2,CASSQVAGTGNTIYF
TRBJ2-2,TRBV9,CASSGSGGSGGPWELFF
TRBJ1-5,TRBV4-1,CASSQPRTGPNQPQHF
TRBJ1-5,TRBV6-2/TRBV6-3,CASSRGVYNQPQHF
TRBJ2-5,TRBV30,CAWSPVSGTQYF
TRBJ2-7,TRBV6-1,CASSESPGAAYEQYF
TRBJ2-1,TRBV6-1,CASSDQDRAFNEQFF
TRBJ1-6,TRBV13,CASSLGLQSAGSYNSPLHF
TRBJ1-2,TRBV7-2,CASSPQPWGNYGYTF
TRBJ1-1,TRBV7-2,CASSSMGGTTEAFF
TRBJ1-2,TRBV30,CAWSAQDRNYGYTF
TRBJ1-6,TRBV30,CAWSARRWDSRSSYNSPLHF
TRBJ2-2,TRBV2,CASTGQINTGELFF
TRBJ1-4,TRBV5-1,CASSLEEGVLEKLFF
TRBJ1-4,TRBV9,CASSPYPEENEKLFF
TRBJ2-7,TRBV2,CASRSESLAYEQYF
TRBJ1-1,TRBV7-8,CASSLGEKAFF
TRBJ1-4,TRBV5-6,CASSLVGAANEKLFF
TRBJ1-5,TRBV27,CASSSSTQPQHF
TRBJ2-3,TRBV7-6,CASSSLRGGSTDTQYF
TRBJ2-1,TRBV11-3,CASSLVAGENNEQFF
TRBJ2-1,TRBV4-2,CASSQETAEQFF
TRBJ1-2,TRBV5-1,CASSSDPLRDYGYTF
TRBJ2-3,TRBV9,CASSLRGGRGTDTQYF
TRBJ1-5,TRBV30,CAWSEQGPGSGQHF
TRBJ1-2,TRBV10-1,CASRSLNMTGVCYTF
TRBJ1-1,TRBV28,CASSLSAGGRYTEAFF
TRBJ1-4,TRBV2,CASSEAPLGAEKLFF
TRBJ2-7,TRBV4-1,CASSPLGTGTVYEQYF
TRBJ1-2,TRBV5-1,CASSLDSPYGYTF
TRBJ1-6,TRBV19,CASSMGDRQWGSPLHF